The 32 T cell receptor beta chains in this list originate from one sample, sequenced in a study of cytomegalovirus exposure and HLA in healthy donors. A multiplex PCR was run with 60 Vbeta primers and 13 Jbeta primers. Assay: immunoSEQ multiplex PCR; the TCRdb copy retains only in-frame clones and omits some. This sample carries about 160,000 clones, 75% to 85% of them seen once, and the ten largest clones take approximately 4.5%. The material sequenced was PBMCs. The origin of the receptors is a young man in good health and CMV-seronegative.

The chain carries TRBV7-6 and TRBJ2-3; D unclear. From germline, CDR1 is SGHVS and CDR2 FNYEAQ. The CDR3 is made up of 14 amino acids. V lost 1 base and J 5 bases, leaving 10 bases between the germline ends. DNA of the CDR3: TGTGCCAGCAGCTTAGATACCCGCGGAGATACGCAGTATTTT. Translation: CASSLDTRGDTQYF. The full variable domain, with the rest looked up from reference TRBV7-6 and TRBJ2-3, is GAGVSQSPRYKVTKRGQDVALRCDPISGHVSLYWYRQALGQGPEFLTYFNYEAQQDKSGLPNDRFSAERPEGSISTLTIQRTEQRDSAMYRCASSLDTRGDTQYFGPGTRLTVL.

The genes are TRBV2 and TRBJ2-5; TRBD1 aligns across 9 bases. The CDR3 contains 14 residues. Germline assignment: CDR1 SNHLY and CDR2 FYNNEI. V was pared by 6 bases and J by 4 bases, with 6 bases of the junction left unmatched. The DNA of the CDR3 is TGTGCCAGCAGGGCGGACAGGGGAGGAGAGACCCAGTACTTC. Its translation is CASRADRGGETQYF.

J is TRBJ1-5 and V is TRBV28; D ambiguous. The V end lost 11 bases, the J end lost 2 bases, and 7 bases lay between the germline ends. The CDR3 spans 11 residues. Looked up from germline, CDR1 is MDHEN and CDR2 is SYDVKM. The CDR3 sequence is CAGGGNQPQHF. The CDR3 DNA reads TGTGCCGGAGGAGGCAATCAGCCCCAGCATTTT.

This clone has just a few counts. The CDR3 nucleotides are TGTGCCTGGAGGGAACAGGGGGCCGAGACCCAGTACTTC. Its protein is CAWREQGAETQYF. V gene TRBV30 combines with J gene TRBJ2-5; 9 nucleotides align to TRBD1. The trim removed 3 bases at V and 5 bases at J, leaving 4 bases unmatched. Germline V gene lookup returns CDR1 GTSNPN and CDR2 SVGIG (reference sequence). The CDR3 sequence is 13 residues long.

DNA of the CDR3: TGTGCCAGTAGTACCCTCTCACAGGGGTTGAACACCGGGGAGCTGTTTTTT. Its protein is CASSTLSQGLNTGELFF. The V and J genes are TRBV19 and TRBJ2-2; TRBD1 agrees at 7 bases. Germline assignment: CDR1 LNHDA and CDR2 SQIVND (reference sequence). V was clipped by 4 bases and J by 1 base; unmatched bases: 9. CDR3 size: 17 residues.

V and J are TRBV5-4 and TRBJ2-7; 11 bases fit TRBD1. V gave up 6 bases and J gave up 5 bases; unmatched junction bases: 4. Germline V gives CDR1 SGHNT, CDR2 YYREEE (reference sequence). The CDR3 covers 13 residues. CDR3 amino acids: CASTGTGGNEQYF. CDR3 in DNA: TGTGCCAGCACCGGGACAGGGGGGAACGAGCAGTACTTC.

This clone was seen a single time. This chain links TRBV12-5 with TRBJ1-2, with 8 bases fitting TRBD1. The CDR3 extends over 14 amino acids. CDR1 and CDR2 from the germline V gene are LGHNT and FRNRAP. The V gene end was trimmed by 1 base and the J gene end by 4 bases; junction bases not matched to a gene: 2. The CDR3 nucleotides read TGTGCTAGTGGTTTGGGACAGGGGACCTATGGCTACACCTTC. This translates into CASGLGQGTYGYTF.

The V call is TRBV10-3, the J call TRBJ2-3; D is perhaps TRBD2 (5 bases). V was clipped by 0 bases and J by 4 bases, with 14 bases between them. There are 16 residues in the CDR3. Per germline, CDR1 ENHRY and CDR2 SYGVKD. CDR3 DNA sequence: TGTGCCATCAGTGAGTCGTCCGGGGATAGTTCAGATACGCAGTATTTT. It is translated as CAISESSGDSSDTQYF.

The chain uses TRBV28 and TRBJ2-7; 11 positions match TRBD2. V trimming: 10 bases; J trimming: 3 bases; junction bases outside the gene matches: 5. The CDR3 has 13 amino acids. Germline CDR1 is MDHEN and CDR2 is SYDVKM. The CDR3 DNA reads TGTGCCACCGGACTAGCGGGCCACTACGAGCAGTACTTC. Its protein is CATGLAGHYEQYF.

This rearrangement joins TRBV9 to TRBJ2-7; possible D gene TRBD2, 7 bases. This CDR3 is 14 amino acids long. Germline V gene data show CDR1 as SGDLS and CDR2 as YYNGEE. Trimming took 0 bases from V and 6 from J, leaving 13 bases between them. The CDR3 loop reads CASSVGGGVGEQYF. The CDR3 DNA reads TGTGCCAGCAGCGTAGGCGGGGGCGTAGGCGAGCAGTACTTC.

This chain connects TRBV6-5 to TRBJ1-1; D is ambiguous. Germline loops: CDR1 MNHEY, CDR2 SVGAGI. The CDR3 consists of 15 residues. Trimming took off 0 bases at V and 2 bases at J, with 10 bases between the two ends. The CDR3, as DNA: TGTGCCAGCAGTTACTCGGTACAAAGAAACACTGAAGCTTTCTTT. It specifies CASSYSVQRNTEAFF.

The gene calls are TRBV30 and TRBJ1-2; D call uncertain. The CDR3 is 15 amino acids. The germline CDR1 and CDR2 sequences are GTSNPN and SVGIG (reference sequence). The V end lost 0 bases, the J end lost 3 bases, and 14 bases lay between the germline ends. The CDR3 nucleotides are TGTGCCTGGAGTGTACCTAAAGGGAGACACTATGGCTACACCTTC. Translation: CAWSVPKGRHYGYTF.

This clone was seen a handful of times. This chain links TRBV5-1 with TRBJ1-5; D is possibly TRBD1 (5 bases). This CDR3 is built from 16 residues. V dropped 4 bases and J dropped 5 bases, with 19 bases sitting between them. Germline values: CDR1 SGHRS, CDR2 YFSETQ. The CDR3 reads CASSPTGRADYQPQHF. The CDR3 region has the DNA TGCGCCAGCAGCCCGACCGGCAGGGCAGATTATCAGCCCCAGCATTTT.

CDR3 protein: CAWSVVRGRYTEAFF. The CDR3 nucleotides read TGTGCCTGGAGTGTTGTTCGTGGCAGATACACTGAAGCTTTCTTT. The chain has TRBV30 and TRBJ1-1; no clear D. CDR3 length: 15 amino acids. The germline gives CDR1 GTSNPN, CDR2 SVGIG (reference sequence). V lost 0 bases to trimming and J lost 3 bases, with 14 bases between them.

This rearrangement joins TRBV7-9 to TRBJ1-1; 8 bases map to TRBD1. The CDR3 has 16 amino acids. The germline V gene has CDR1 SEHNR and CDR2 FQNEAQ (reference sequence). J gave up 2 bases and V 4 bases, and 9 bases lay outside the gene matches. As DNA, the CDR3 is TGTGCCAGCAGCTCAGGGGGCGCCGTCCGTAACACTGAAGCTTTCTTT. Translation gives CASSSGGAVRNTEAFF.

This chain joins TRBV12-5 and TRBJ2-1; 9 nucleotides match TRBD1. Germline V gene sequence: CDR1 LGHNT, CDR2 FRNRAP. V lost 1 base, J lost 3 bases, and 7 bases stayed unmatched. The CDR3 is made up of 17 amino acids. This chain's CDR3 is CASGLDPGQGFYNEQFF. The CDR3 coding sequence is TGTGCTAGTGGTTTGGACCCGGGACAGGGTTTCTACAATGAGCAGTTCTTC.

This clone was detected only a few times. The genes are TRBV9 and TRBJ2-6; the D is unclear. Germline V gene data show CDR1 as SGDLS and CDR2 as YYNGEE. CDR3 size: 16 residues. Trimming removed 0 bases at V and 0 bases at J, with 7 bases between. The CDR3 coding sequence is TGTGCCAGCAGCGTAGGACTGTTCTCTGGGGCCAACGTCCTGACTTTC. Amino acid sequence: CASSVGLFSGANVLTF.

The chain uses TRBV4-3 and TRBJ2-3, with D maybe TRBD2 (7 bases). From germline, CDR1 is LGHNA and CDR2 YSLEER. The germline V and J ends were trimmed by 6 bases and 2 bases, with 12 bases remaining between them. The CDR3 has 14 amino acids. The CDR3: CASSLGGLTDTQYF. The CDR3 bases are TGCGCCAGCAGTCTCGGGGGGCTCACAGATACGCAGTATTTT.

CDR3 region: CASSQVSGGPDEQFF. The DNA of the CDR3 is TGCGCCAGCAGCCAAGTTTCGGGGGGGCCCGATGAGCAGTTCTTC. V is TRBV4-3 and J is TRBJ2-1, with 8 positions matching TRBD2. This CDR3 has 15 amino acids. Germline loops: CDR1 LGHNA, CDR2 YSLEER. The junction had 7 bases not matched to a gene; V was cut back by 1 base and J by 8 bases.

The chain employs TRBV28 and TRBJ1-4; 8 positions agree with TRBD1. This CDR3 spans 14 amino acids. The germline V gene has CDR1 MDHEN and CDR2 SYDVKM. After removal of 6 bases from V and 7 bases from J, the junction contained 7 bases not matched to a gene. CDR3 sequence (DNA): TGTGCCAGCAGAACGACAGGGGAGACTGAAAAACTGTTTTTT. Translation gives CASRTTGETEKLFF.

The chain employs TRBV30 and TRBJ2-7; 8 positions match TRBD1. The junction had 4 bases not matched to a gene; V was cut back by 5 bases and J by 1 base. This CDR3 contains 13 residues. Germline CDR1 and CDR2: GTSNPN and SVGIG (reference sequence). For the CDR3, the DNA is TGTGCCTGGGGGACAGGAGATTCCTACGAGCAGTACTTC. Protein product: CAWGTGDSYEQYF.

This clone appeared a single time. Other nucleotide sequences from this sample produce the same CDR3. Here the CDR3 reads CASSDPRRGICGGEYGYTF. CDR3 sequence (DNA): TGTGCCAGCAGTGATCCTCGCAGGGGAATTTGCGGTGGGGAATATGGCTACACCTTC. The gene calls are TRBV21-1 and TRBJ1-2; the DNA was not used to check the table's D call, TRBD1. TRBV21-1 is labeled a pseudogene. The CDR3 totals 19 residues.

This clone was counted only a few times. The V call is TRBV9, the J call TRBJ1-1, with a possible D match to TRBD1 (6 bases). There are 14 residues in the CDR3. Trimming left V 6 bases short and J 4 bases short, with 16 bases between. Per germline, CDR1 SGDLS and CDR2 YYNGEE. CDR3 DNA: TGTGCCAGCACTAGTAGTACAGGGTCCACTGAAGCTTTCTTT. It is translated as CASTSSTGSTEAFF.

The rearrangement links TRBV28 to TRBJ2-3; 9 nucleotides agree with TRBD1. The CDR3 spans 16 residues. J was trimmed by 4 bases and V by 3 bases; bases with no gene match: 8. Per the germline V gene, CDR1 is MDHEN and CDR2 is SYDVKM. The CDR3 protein is CASSFRDRGFPDTQYF. CDR3 nucleotides: TGTGCCAGCAGTTTCCGTGACAGGGGGTTCCCAGATACGCAGTATTTT.

The chain combines TRBV18 with TRBJ2-7, with D hard to call. Trimming took 6 bases from V and 6 from J, leaving 9 bases between them. Looked up from germline, CDR1 is KGHSH and CDR2 is LQKENI. The CDR3 sequence is 11 residues long. CDR3: CASSDFGEQYF. The CDR3, as DNA: TGTGCCAGCTCCGACTTCGGCGAGCAGTACTTC.

This rearrangement joins TRBV9 to TRBJ1-2; D may be TRBD1 (5 bases). From germline, CDR1 is SGDLS and CDR2 YYNGEE. Trimming removed 0 bases from V and 7 bases from J, with 13 bases in between. The CDR3 totals 14 residues. The DNA for the CDR3 is TGTGCCAGCAGCGTAGGGTTAGGGGAGGTTGGCTACACCTTC. Translated: CASSVGLGEVGYTF.

V usage is TRBV28 and J usage is TRBJ1-2; tentatively, D is TRBD1 (6 bases). This CDR3 comprises 14 residues. CDR1 is MDHEN, CDR2 SYDVKM, per germline. V lost 3 bases to trimming and J lost 0 bases, with 8 bases between them. In DNA, the CDR3 is TGTGCCAGCAGTTTCGGGGGGCCTAACTATGGCTACACCTTC. This sequence encodes CASSFGGPNYGYTF.

The CDR3 spells CASSVTRGWDEQYF. CDR3 in DNA: TGTGCCAGCAGCGTGACCCGGGGGTGGGACGAGCAGTACTTC. The chain uses TRBV28 and TRBJ2-7; D might be TRBD2 (6 bases). The CDR3 spans 14 residues. V was trimmed by 6 bases and J by 5 bases, leaving 17 bases between them. CDR1 is MDHEN and CDR2 is SYDVKM in the germline V gene.

The chain couples TRBV28 to TRBJ1-4; 10 nucleotides match TRBD1. Germline lookup yields CDR1 MDHEN and CDR2 SYDVKM. The V segment lost 7 bases and the J segment 5 bases; nucleotides outside the gene matches: 1. This CDR3 has 13 residues. CDR3 protein: CASTGQGNEKLFF. CDR3 bases: TGTGCCAGCACGGGACAGGGGAATGAAAAACTGTTTTTT.

This chain connects TRBV7-9 to TRBJ1-1; tentative D call: TRBD1 (6 bases). The germline V gene encodes CDR1 SEHNR and CDR2 FQNEAQ (reference sequence). The length of the CDR3 is 17 residues. The V end lost 1 base, the J end lost 3 bases, and 18 bases lay between the germline ends. In DNA form, the CDR3 reads TGTGCCAGCAGCTTAGAGATGACGACAGAGGGGGACACTGAAGCTTTCTTT. Translation gives CASSLEMTTEGDTEAFF.

This clone was seen only a few times. The chain couples TRBV19 to TRBJ2-5; D possibly corresponds to TRBD2 (5 bases). The V and J ends lost 0 bases and 5 bases respectively, with 13 bases between them. This CDR3 spans 15 amino acids. Per the germline V gene, CDR1 is LNHDA and CDR2 is SQIVND (reference sequence). Here the CDR3 reads CASSIEATRYETQYF. CDR3 coding DNA: TGTGCCAGTAGTATAGAGGCAACTAGGTATGAGACCCAGTACTTC. Together with reference TRBV19 and TRBJ2-5, the CDR3 gives the full variable domain: DGGITQSPKYLFRKEGQNVTLSCEQNLNHDAMYWYRQDPGQGLRLIYYSQIVNDFQKGDIAEGYSVSREKKESFPLTVTSAQKNPTAFYLCASSIEATRYETQYFGPGTRLLVL.

The chain joins TRBV9 to TRBJ2-2; 16 bases are a match to TRBD2. This CDR3 spans 16 amino acids. The germline V gene encodes CDR1 SGDLS and CDR2 YYNGEE. The V segment lost 4 bases and the J segment 8 bases; nucleotides outside the gene matches: 5. For the CDR3, the DNA is TGTGCCAGCAGCTTGGGACTAGCGGGGGGGACTGGGGAGCTGTTTTTT. It is translated as CASSLGLAGGTGELFF.